These 19 T cell receptor beta chains were sequenced from one sample in a study of technical replicates of blood from a handful of donors. Some clones are missing from TCRdb's copy, which holds only in-frame ones; the method was immunoSEQ multiplex PCR. The sample holds fewer than 90,000 clones, about 96% seen once. The specimen was T cells isolated from PBMCs. The receptors derive from a human donor in good health.

This clone was recorded once. The V call is TRBV4-2, the J call TRBJ1-2; maybe TRBD1 (5 bases). The germline V gene encodes CDR1 LGHNA and CDR2 YNFKEQ. CDR3 length: 16 residues. The V gene lost 0 bases and the J gene lost 4 bases, with 15 bases spanning the gap. DNA of the CDR3: TGTGCCAGCAGCCAAGATGGAGACAGCCTCTCCTATGGCTACACCTTC. Translated, it gives CASSQDGDSLSYGYTF.

J is TRBJ2-3 and V is TRBV2; D is possibly TRBD2 (6 bases). Per germline, CDR1 SNHLY and CDR2 FYNNEI. Trimming took off 7 bases at V and 2 bases at J, with 22 bases between the two ends. The CDR3 has 17 residues. The CDR3 nucleotides read TGTGCCAGCATGAAAGGGGCCGCGGGACTCCACACAGATACGCAGTATTTT. It codes for CASMKGAAGLHTDTQYF.

The rearrangement uses TRBV27 and TRBJ2-7; a possible D gene is TRBD1 (5 bases). The CDR3 loop spans 16 amino acids. V lost 0 bases and J lost 4, with 16 bases in between. The V gene's germline CDR1 is MNHEY and CDR2 SMNVEV (reference sequence). This chain's CDR3 is CASSLSLILGPYEQYF. CDR3 DNA: TGTGCCAGCAGTTTATCGCTGATATTGGGGCCTTACGAGCAGTACTTC.

V gene TRBV9 combines with J gene TRBJ1-2; D remains ambiguous. The CDR3 is 15 residues long. The ends were cut back, 3 bases at V and 0 bases at J, with 12 bases in the middle. Germline CDR1 SGDLS, CDR2 YYNGEE. This chain's CDR3 is CASSGGAKANYGYTF. CDR3 coding DNA: TGTGCCAGCAGCGGGGGAGCTAAAGCTAACTATGGCTACACCTTC.

A note on this clone: Different DNA sequences within this sample yield the same CDR3. The chain couples TRBV19 to TRBJ1-5; 10 nucleotides align to TRBD1. Germline loops: CDR1 LNHDA, CDR2 SQIVND (reference sequence). Germline trimming cut 7 bases from V and 2 bases from J; bases unmatched to any gene: 2. The CDR3 consists of 14 residues. CDR3 loop: CASTGTGGNQPQHF. In DNA, the CDR3 is TGTGCCAGTACAGGGACAGGGGGCAATCAGCCCCAGCATTTT.

The chain is built from TRBV27 and TRBJ1-1; D is possibly TRBD1 (5 bases). The CDR3 is 18 residues long. Germline V gene sequence: CDR1 MNHEY, CDR2 SMNVEV (reference sequence). Deletions cut 6 bases from V and 1 base from J, with 24 bases between. Here the CDR3 reads CASRATPGGERWNTEAFF. CDR3 in DNA: TGTGCCAGCAGGGCCACCCCGGGGGGGGAGAGATGGAACACTGAAGCTTTCTTT.

Only one count was recorded for this clone. The chain joins TRBV10-3 to TRBJ1-1, with D unclear. V was pared by 7 bases and J by 9 bases, with 12 bases between. Per the germline V gene, CDR1 is ENHRY and CDR2 is SYGVKD. The CDR3 sequence is 11 residues long. In DNA form, the CDR3 reads TGTGCCATCACAGTGGGCGATAAAGCTTTCTTT. As protein: CAITVGDKAFF.

The chain employs TRBV6-1 and TRBJ2-6, with 8 positions matching TRBD1. There are 17 residues in the CDR3. In germline, CDR1 is MNHNS, CDR2 SASEGT. V gave up 3 bases and J gave up 2 bases; unmatched junction bases: 6. The CDR3 nucleotides read TGTGCCAGCAGTGATGGACAGGGCCGGCCTGGGGCCAACGTCCTGACTTTC. Translating it yields CASSDGQGRPGANVLTF.

The rearrangement joins TRBV7-9 to TRBJ2-3; tentative D call: TRBD1 (6 bases). This CDR3 spans 14 amino acids. V shed 5 bases and J shed 1 base, with 10 bases lying between them. The germline gives CDR1 SEHNR, CDR2 FQNEAQ (reference sequence). CDR3 region: CASSPRTGTDTQYF. The CDR3 bases are TGTGCCAGCAGCCCTCGGACAGGCACAGATACGCAGTATTTT. Full variable domain (rest looked up from reference TRBV7-9 and TRBJ2-3): DTGVSQNPRHKITKRGQNVTFRCDPISEHNRLYWYRQTLGQGPEFLTYFQNEAQLEKSRLLSDRFSAERPKGSFSTLEIQRTEQGDSAMYLCASSPRTGTDTQYFGPGTRLTVL.

This chain joins TRBV13 and TRBJ2-1, with a weak D call TRBD2 (6 bases). Germline-derived CDR1 and CDR2 are PRHDT and FYEKMQ (reference sequence). V lost 6 bases to trimming and J lost 0 bases, with 12 bases between them. CDR3 size: 15 residues. CDR3 in DNA: TGTGCCAGCAGGTCTAGCGCGAGCTCCTACAATGAGCAGTTCTTC. It translates to CASRSSASSYNEQFF.

J is TRBJ1-1 and V is TRBV5-1; 7 nucleotides align to TRBD1. The CDR3 loop spans 14 amino acids. CDR1 SGHRS and CDR2 YFSETQ come from the germline V gene. After removal of 4 bases from V and 3 bases from J, the junction contained 6 bases not matched to a gene. CDR3 sequence: CASSADRLDTEAFF. CDR3 nucleotides: TGCGCCAGCAGCGCGGACAGGCTAGACACTGAAGCTTTCTTT.

The CDR3 here is CASSQENSLPTQYF. As DNA, the CDR3 is TGTGCCAGCAGCCAAGAGAACTCCCTCCCGACCCAGTACTTC. V usage is TRBV4-2 and J usage is TRBJ2-5; D unresolved. This CDR3 is 14 amino acids long. V gave up 0 bases and J gave up 7 bases, with 12 bases separating them. CDR1 is LGHNA, CDR2 YNFKEQ, per germline.

The chain joins TRBV11-3 to TRBJ2-1; 8 bases are shared with TRBD2. V shed 0 bases, J shed 0 bases, and the junction held 4 bases outside the gene matches. The CDR3 loop spans 17 amino acids. In germline, CDR1 is SGHNT, CDR2 YENEEA. CDR3 sequence (DNA): TGTGCCAGCAGCTTAGACCGGGGGACTAGCTCCTACAATGAGCAGTTCTTC. Protein: CASSLDRGTSSYNEQFF.

This chain links TRBV2 with TRBJ2-5; no definite D call. The V end was cut by 6 bases, the J end by 5 bases, with 10 bases between. The CDR3 contains 12 residues. The V gene's germline CDR1 is SNHLY and CDR2 FYNNEI. The CDR3 coding sequence is TGTGCCAGCAGGGCAGGATCGGAGACCCAGTACTTC. This sequence encodes CASRAGSETQYF.

The chain has TRBV11-2 and TRBJ1-4, with 7 bases lining up with TRBD1. CDR1 SGHAT and CDR2 FQNNGV come from the germline V gene. The J segment lost 13 bases and the V segment lost 5 bases, leaving 16 bases of the junction unmatched. The CDR3 is 15 amino acids. CDR3 DNA sequence: TGTGCCAGCAGCCCTCACACCAAACGACAGGGCGGACTGTTTTTT. Translating it yields CASSPHTKRQGGLFF.

This rearrangement joins TRBV5-1 to TRBJ2-2; 8 nucleotides line up with TRBD2. CDR1 SGHRS and CDR2 YFSETQ come from the germline V gene. V was clipped by 6 bases and J by 1 base; unmatched bases: 5. The CDR3 length is 15 residues. The CDR3 DNA is TGCGCCAGCAAACTAGCGGAAAAGAACACCGGGGAGCTGTTTTTT. Residues: CASKLAEKNTGELFF.

This rearrangement joins TRBV19 to TRBJ1-1; TRBD1 is a possible D gene (6 bases). This CDR3 contains 13 residues. The germline CDR1 and CDR2 sequences are LNHDA and SQIVND (reference sequence). V was cut by 8 bases and J by 6 bases, with 16 bases left in between. The CDR3 coding sequence is TGTGCCAGTTTCAGGGGCCCCGGTGCTGAAGCTTTCTTT. Its protein product is CASFRGPGAEAFF.

The chain couples TRBV13 to TRBJ2-5, with 8 bases identical to TRBD1. Trimming cost V 3 bases and J 2 bases; bases outside gene matches: 2. The V gene's germline CDR1 is PRHDT and CDR2 FYEKMQ (reference sequence). This CDR3 comprises 14 residues. CDR3 region: CASSFRTGQETQYF. The CDR3 region has the DNA TGTGCCAGCAGCTTCCGGACAGGGCAAGAGACCCAGTACTTC.

The chain carries TRBV4-2 and TRBJ2-3; D gene unclear. Trimming removed 2 bases at V and 3 bases at J, with 9 bases between. The CDR3 consists of 14 residues. CDR1 and CDR2 from the germline V gene are LGHNA and YNFKEQ. The CDR3 coding sequence is TGTGCCAGCAGCCAACGGGTCCCAACAGATACGCAGTATTTT. Translated, it gives CASSQRVPTDTQYF.